This T cell receptor (beta chain) was sequenced during a study of response to subunit inactivated influenza vaccine. The CDR3 loop spans 14 amino acids. CDR1 is LNHDA, CDR2 SQIVND, per germline (reference sequence). V lost 6 bases, J lost 4 bases, and 7 bases stayed unmatched. TCRdb independently ran MiXCR on the RT-PCR reads; one entry per CDR3 protein. The data show about 540,000 distinct CDR3 sequences, 20% to 25% seen once. This clonotype was seen more than once but under ten times. These data also featured in a second study, about T cells expressing NK-cell markers. That report notes: Template switching by 5'RACE with UMIs generated the TCR beta cDNA. The authors sequenced eight donors, of whom seven were HCMV-seropositive and one was seronegative. T cells sorted in several experiments were restricted to alpha-beta TCR T cells by an anti-gamma-delta TCR antibody. Clarity on HCMV specificity was lacking for the expanded NKG2C+ T cell clones.

The sequences come from CD4+ T cells sorted from PBMCs, collected roughly 12 days after vaccination. The clonotype was recovered from a man aged 45-65 years who received an inactivated influenza vaccine. V usage is TRBV19 and J usage is TRBJ1-1, with 8 bases fitting TRBD1. CDR3 nucleotides: TGTGCCAGTAGGCCACAGGGGGAGGCCACTGAAGCTTTCTTT. Its translation: CASRPQGEATEAFF.